This TCR beta chain was captured in a study of blood T cell repertoires in COVID-19. V gave up 4 bases and J gave up 3 bases; unmatched junction bases: 7. The germline V gene encodes CDR1 SGHNT and CDR2 YYREEE (reference sequence). The CDR3 extends over 15 amino acids. Measured with immunoSEQ multiplex PCR; TCRdb has only the in-frame clones, and not every one. The profile shows about 60,000 clones, about 86% of them singletons. This chain links TRBV5-4 with TRBJ2-1, with 7 nucleotides matching TRBD2. The sample was peripheral blood. This sequence was found in a man aged 55-75 years with acute or convalescent COVID-19. CDR3 bases: TGTGCCAGCAGCCTCGGGGAGGGTCACTACAATGAGCAGTTCTTC. It encodes CASSLGEGHYNEQFF.